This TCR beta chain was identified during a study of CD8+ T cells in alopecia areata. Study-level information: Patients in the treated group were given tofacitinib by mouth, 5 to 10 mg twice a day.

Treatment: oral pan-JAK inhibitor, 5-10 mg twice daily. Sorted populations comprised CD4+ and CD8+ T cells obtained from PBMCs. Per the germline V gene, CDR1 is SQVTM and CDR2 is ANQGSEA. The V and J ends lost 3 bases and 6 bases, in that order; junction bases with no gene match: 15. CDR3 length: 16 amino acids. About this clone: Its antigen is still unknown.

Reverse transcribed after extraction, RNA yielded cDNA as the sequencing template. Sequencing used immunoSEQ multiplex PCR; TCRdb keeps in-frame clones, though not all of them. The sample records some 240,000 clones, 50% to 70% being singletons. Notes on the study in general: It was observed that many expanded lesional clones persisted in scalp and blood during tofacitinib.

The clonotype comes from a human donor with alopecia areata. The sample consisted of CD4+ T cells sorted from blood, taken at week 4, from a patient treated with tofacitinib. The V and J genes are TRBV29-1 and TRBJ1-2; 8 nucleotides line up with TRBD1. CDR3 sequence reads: CSVEWRGSRQGNGYTF. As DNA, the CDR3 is TGCAGCGTTGAGTGGAGGGGAAGCCGACAGGGGAATGGCTACACCTTC.